The 7 T cell receptor beta chains below all came from one sample that was sequenced in a study of cytomegalovirus exposure and HLA in healthy donors. Produced via immunoSEQ multiplex PCR; TCRdb's table is partial and in-frame only. The sample yields around 170,000 clones, 70% to 90% seen once. The sample comprised PBMCs. The receptors come from a man in his late teens or twenties in good health and CMV-seronegative.

The gene calls are TRBV27 and TRBJ1-2; 9 nucleotides align to TRBD1. The CDR3 is made up of 16 amino acids. Germline V gene data show CDR1 as MNHEY and CDR2 as SMNVEV (reference sequence). With V trimmed by 4 bases and J by 8 bases, 14 bases remained unmatched. CDR3 residues: CASSSESDRGSGGYTF. The CDR3 DNA is TGTGCCAGCAGTTCAGAATCGGACAGGGGATCAGGCGGCTACACCTTC.

The rearrangement links TRBV5-5 to TRBJ2-1; tentatively, D is TRBD2 (5 bases). Per germline, CDR1 SGHKS and CDR2 YYEKEE (reference sequence). The ends were cut back, 1 base at V and 4 bases at J, with 12 bases in the middle. The CDR3 contains 15 residues. In nucleotides, the CDR3 is TGTGCCAGCAGCTTGATTATGGGAGATTACAATGAGCAGTTCTTC. Its translation: CASSLIMGDYNEQFF.

The chain has TRBV5-6 and TRBJ1-1; TRBD1 matches 7 bases. Per germline, CDR1 SGHDT and CDR2 YYEEEE. V shed 2 bases, J shed 2 bases, and the junction held 3 bases outside the gene matches. The CDR3 contains 14 residues. This CDR3 reads CASSFAGGNTEAFF. The CDR3 coding sequence is TGTGCCAGCAGCTTCGCAGGGGGTAACACTGAAGCTTTCTTT.

The V call is TRBV7-2, the J call TRBJ2-1; 11 nucleotides align to TRBD2. Germline values: CDR1 SGHTA, CDR2 FQGNSA. The trim removed 6 bases at V and 4 bases at J, leaving 14 bases unmatched. CDR3 size: 18 residues. The CDR3 loop reads CASRLKSSGTSGYNEQFF. Written as DNA, the CDR3 is TGTGCCAGCAGATTAAAATCATCCGGGACTAGCGGATACAATGAGCAGTTCTTC.

The chain links TRBV4-1 to TRBJ1-5; D not resolved. The CDR3 spans 16 residues. Germline CDR1 is MGHRA and CDR2 is YSYEKL. V lost 3 bases and J 0 bases, leaving 12 bases between the germline ends. In DNA form, the CDR3 reads TGCGCCAGCAGCCAGTTTGGAGGTTATAGCAATCAGCCCCAGCATTTT. Translated: CASSQFGGYSNQPQHF.

The chain uses TRBV7-9 and TRBJ2-5, with D unclear. Germline assignment: CDR1 SEHNR and CDR2 FQNEAQ (reference sequence). Trimming left V 5 bases short and J 10 bases short, with 8 bases between. The CDR3 covers 10 residues. The CDR3: CASSPYNQYF. DNA for the CDR3: TGTGCCAGCAGCCCCTATAACCAGTACTTC.

The rearrangement joins TRBV5-1 to TRBJ2-5; tentative D call: TRBD2 (6 bases). The V gene's germline CDR1 is SGHRS and CDR2 YFSETQ. CDR3 length equals 18 residues. V lost 6 bases to trimming and J lost 1 base, with 25 bases between them. CDR3 sequence (DNA): TGCGCCAGCACCGTGCTCTCCCGGGACTCGCTTTCCCAAGAGACCCAGTACTTC. Protein sequence: CASTVLSRDSLSQETQYF.